This T cell receptor beta chain was retrieved from a study of T cell responses to AZD1222 COVID-19 vaccine. Clones were sequenced by immunoSEQ multiplex PCR, and TCRdb holds only the in-frame ones, with some missing. In the table there are about 94,000 clones, 85% to 90% of which are singletons. Study-wide findings and caveats: The study found vaccine-associated CD4 TCRs spanning spike, dominant at 160-218 and 743-854. Researchers took repertoire samples only after the peak T cell response had come.

This clone was detected a few times. What it binds is unknown. Germline V CDR1 and CDR2: SGHRS, YFSETQ. Trimming at V came to 7 bases and at J to 0 bases, leaving 7 bases not matched to a gene. The CDR3 runs to 15 residues. Source: peripheral blood, taken 28 days after the second AZD1222 dose. The clonotype was recovered from an adult who received the AZD1222 COVID-19 vaccine. The genes are TRBV5-1 and TRBJ1-5, with 7 bases lining up with TRBD1. CDR3 protein: CASQGGLYSNQPQHF. CDR3 in DNA: TGCGCCAGCCAGGGGGGATTATATAGCAATCAGCCCCAGCATTTT.